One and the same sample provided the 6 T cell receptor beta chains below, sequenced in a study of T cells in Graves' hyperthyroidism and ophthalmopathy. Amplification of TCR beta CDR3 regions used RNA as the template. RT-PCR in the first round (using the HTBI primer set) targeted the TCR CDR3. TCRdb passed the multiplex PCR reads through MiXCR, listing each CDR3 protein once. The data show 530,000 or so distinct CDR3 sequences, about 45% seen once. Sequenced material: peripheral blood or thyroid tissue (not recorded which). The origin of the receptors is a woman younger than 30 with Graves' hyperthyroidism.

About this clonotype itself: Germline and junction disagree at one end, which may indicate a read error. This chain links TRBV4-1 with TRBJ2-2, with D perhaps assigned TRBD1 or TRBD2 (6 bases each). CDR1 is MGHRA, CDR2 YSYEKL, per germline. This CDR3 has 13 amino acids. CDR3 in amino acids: CASSPRGTGGLFF. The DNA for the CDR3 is TGCGCCAGCAGCCCCAGGGGTACCGGGGGGCTGTTTTTT.

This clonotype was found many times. Written as DNA, the CDR3 is TGTGCCAGCAGCAGTCAAAGGAACACTGAAGCTTTCTTT. It specifies CASSSQRNTEAFF. The chain has TRBV7-9 and TRBJ1-1; D call uncertain. Trimming took off 5 bases at V and 1 base at J, with 8 bases between the two ends. CDR3 length equals 13 residues. Looked up from germline, CDR1 is SEHNR and CDR2 is FQNEAQ (reference sequence).

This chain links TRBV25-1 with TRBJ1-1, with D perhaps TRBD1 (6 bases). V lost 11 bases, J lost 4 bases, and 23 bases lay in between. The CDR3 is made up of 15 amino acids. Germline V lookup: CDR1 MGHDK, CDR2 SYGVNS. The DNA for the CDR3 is TGTGCCTGGAGTGCCCAAAAGGGGGAGGTCACTGAAGCTTTCTTT. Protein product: CAWSAQKGEVTEAFF.

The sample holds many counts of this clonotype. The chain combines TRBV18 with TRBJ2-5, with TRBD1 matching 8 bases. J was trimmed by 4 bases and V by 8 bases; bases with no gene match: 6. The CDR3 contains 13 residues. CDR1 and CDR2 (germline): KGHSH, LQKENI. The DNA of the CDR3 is TGTGCCAGCAGCCCCGGACAGGGAGAGACCCAGTACTTC. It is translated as CASSPGQGETQYF.

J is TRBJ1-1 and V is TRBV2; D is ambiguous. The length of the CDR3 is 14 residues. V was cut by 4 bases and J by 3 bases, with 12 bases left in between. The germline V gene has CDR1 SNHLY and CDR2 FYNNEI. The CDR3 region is CASSAAWRDTEAFF. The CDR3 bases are TGTGCCAGCAGTGCTGCATGGCGGGACACTGAAGCTTTCTTT. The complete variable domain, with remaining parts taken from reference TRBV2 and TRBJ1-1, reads EPEVTQTPSHQVTQMGQEVILRCVPISNHLYFYWYRQILGQKVEFLVSFYNNEISEKSEIFDDQFSVERPDGSNFTLKIRSTKLEDSAMYFCASSAAWRDTEAFFGQGTRLTVV.

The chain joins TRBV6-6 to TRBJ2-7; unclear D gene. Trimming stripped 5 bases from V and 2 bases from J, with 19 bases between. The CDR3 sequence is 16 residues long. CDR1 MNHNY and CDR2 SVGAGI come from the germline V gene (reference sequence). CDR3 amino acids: CASSDPRQSFAYEQYF. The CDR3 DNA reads TGTGCCAGCAGTGACCCGCGCCAGTCCTTTGCCTACGAGCAGTACTTC.